This TCR beta chain comes out of a study of cytomegalovirus exposure and HLA in healthy donors. Study details: Tens of millions of unique TCR sequences came from HLA-typed donors in an early release. General study findings and limits: On later analysis, the bulk of CMV-associated TCR beta chains appeared to be HLA-restricted. Among TCR beta chains of equal frequency, HLA-associated ones were more clonally expanded in a later analysis.

Of note for this clone: Antigen specificity is unknown.

A multiplex PCR was run with 60 Vbeta primers and 13 Jbeta primers. Authors' data handling: Roughly 11 million shared chains were among tens of millions of unique TCR beta chains counted in a later analysis. Method: immunoSEQ multiplex PCR; TCRdb's copy keeps in-frame clones and lacks some. The V and J calls and clone size are taken from that table; D and trimming were inferred from the DNA. The sample yields 220,000 or so clones, of which the top ten take up about 1%. The J segment lost 10 bases and the V segment lost 5 bases, leaving 12 bases of the junction unmatched. The CDR3 sequence is 16 residues long. CDR1 is MNHEY and CDR2 is SMNVEV in the germline V gene (reference sequence).

The rearrangement links TRBV27 to TRBJ1-6, with 9 bases matching TRBD1. Sequenced: PBMCs. This TCR derives from a girl aged 2-9 years in good health and CMV-seropositive. The CDR3 spells CASSLLNGQGWSPLHF. The CDR3 region has the DNA TGTGCCAGCAGTCTGCTGAATGGACAGGGGTGGTCACCCCTCCACTTT.